Listed below are T cell receptor beta chains from one sample, sequenced in a study of T cells in Graves' hyperthyroidism and ophthalmopathy. MiXCR, run by TCRdb on the multiplex PCR reads, gives a single entry per CDR3 protein. This sample carries about 770,000 distinct CDR3 sequences, around 20% of them seen once, and the ten largest clones take over 15%. Sequencing was done on a sample of blood. These receptors were collected from a woman between 45 and 65 years old with Graves' hyperthyroidism that later progressed to Graves' ophthalmopathy. Both conserved end residues are part of each CDR3. The D gene is left open where the match is weak. Size is stated for part of the rows, as once, few or many counts, or as a class when the clone is expanded.

>.|TRBJ2-3|TRBV6-8|many
TGTGCCAGCAGTTACCAAAGAAGGTTATGGACAGATACGCAGTATTTT
CASSYQRRLWTDTQYF
>.|TRBJ1-2|TRBV12-3/TRBV12-4|.
TGTGCCAGCGGTTCCGGGACGACCCATGGCTACACCTTC
CASGSGTTHGYTF
>.|TRBJ2-7|TRBV7-2|.
TGTGCCAGCAGCTTAGGCGGCGGGACGGGCGAGCAGTACTTC
CASSLGGGTGEQYF
>TRBD1|TRBJ1-1|TRBV18|few
TGTGCCAGCTCCCCTCGTGGGCAGGGGGCTGACACTGAAGCTTTCTTT
CASSPRGQGADTEAFF
>TRBD1|TRBJ1-1|TRBV10-3|few
TGTGCCATCAGTGATCTCGCAGGGGGCCGGACTGAAGCTTTCTTT
CAISDLAGGRTEAFF
>.|TRBJ2-5|TRBV30|many
TGTGCCTGGAGTGTTCTTGGGGCGGGAGAGACCCAGTACTTC
CAWSVLGAGETQYF
>.|TRBJ1-2|TRBV20-1|.
TGCAGTGCTAGCATTACAGCCTATGGCTACACCTTC
CSASITAYGYTF
>.|TRBJ1-1|TRBV10-3|many
TGTGCCATCAGTGACGGGTCAGCGAACACTGAAGCTTTCTTT
CAISDGSANTEAFF
>.|TRBJ1-2|TRBV5-8|.
TGTGCCAGCAGTAGAAGGACCACTAACTATGGCTACACCTTC
CASSRRTTNYGYTF
>.|TRBJ1-4|TRBV5-1|many
TGCGCCAGCAGCTTGCCCCGGGGGGTAACTAATGAAAAACTGTTTTTT
CASSLPRGVTNEKLFF
>.|TRBJ2-7|TRBV7-6|.
TGTGCCAGCAGCCCCCAGGTCGGAGACTACGAGCAGTACTTC
CASSPQVGDYEQYF
>.|TRBJ1-2|TRBV29-1|.
TGCAGCGTTGAAACAGAATACCCAGGCTACACCTTC
CSVETEYPGYTF
>.|TRBJ2-2|TRBV19|few
TGTGCCAGTACCATTAGCCGGACGGGGATTAACGCGGAGCTGTTTTTT
CASTISRTGINAELFF
>.|TRBJ2-1|TRBV19|.
TGTGCCACAAGTGGTTCTAAGAGTGAGCAGTTCTTC
CATSGSKSEQFF
>.|TRBJ2-2|TRBV11-2|few
TGTGCCAGCACCTGGGTGGTAGCTCATGGGACCGGGGAGCTGTTTTTT
CASTWVVAHGTGELFF
>.|TRBJ2-2|TRBV12-5|.
TGTGCTAGTGGTGCTCGGGTGGGGGAGCTGTTTTTT
CASGARVGELFF
>TRBD1|TRBJ1-1|TRBV30|many
TGTGCCTGGAGGGGACAGGGTGCGGTTTTCTTT
CAWRGQGAVFF
>.|TRBJ2-3|TRBV6-1|.
TGTGCCATTTTGACAGACCACACAGATACGCAGTATTTT
CAILTDHTDTQYF
>.|TRBJ2-1|TRBV10-3|.
TGTGCCATCATGTCGGGGAATGAGCAGTTCTTC
CAIMSGNEQFF
>.|TRBJ2-2|TRBV2|few
TGTGCCAGCAGTGGTCCGACAGCTATCGATGCCGGGGAGCTGTTTTTT
CASSGPTAIDAGELFF
>.|TRBJ1-6|TRBV4-2|.
TGTGCCAGCAGCCAACCTTCGGGGGTAGATAATTCACCCCTCCACTTT
CASSQPSGVDNSPLHF
>.|TRBJ1-3|TRBV7-9|few
TGTGCCAGCAGCTCGGACAATTCTGTGGCGGGAAACACCATATATTTT
CASSSDNSVAGNTIYF
>TRBD1|TRBJ2-7|TRBV4-1|few
TGCGCCAGCAGCCAACCAGGACAGGGAAACTACGAGCAGTACTTC
CASSQPGQGNYEQYF
>.|TRBJ2-1|TRBV5-8|few
TGTGCCAGCAGCTCCCGTCAGGACCGGTACAATGAGCAGTTCTTC
CASSSRQDRYNEQFF
>.|TRBJ2-4|TRBV5-6|.
TGTGCCAGCAGAAAGGGGTTGTTCGGGAACATTCAGTACTTC
CASRKGLFGNIQYF
>TRBD2|TRBJ2-3|TRBV4-1|few
TGCGCCAGCAGCCGTGAAGGTGGCGGGGGGGTGGATACGCAGTATTTT
CASSREGGGGVDTQYF
>.|TRBJ2-6|TRBV7-9|few
TGTGCCAGCAGCCTACCGTACCCCCCACGTCGGGGGGCCAACGTCCTGACTTTC
CASSLPYPPRRGANVLTF
>TRBD1|TRBJ2-2|TRBV7-9|many
TGTGCCAGCAGGCCGGGACAGGGAGGAACCGGGGAGCTGTTTTTT
CASRPGQGGTGELFF
>.|TRBJ1-4|TRBV30|few
TGTGCCTGGGACGGCTATGCGGGGGAAAAACTGTTTTTT
CAWDGYAGEKLFF
>.|TRBJ1-2|TRBV5-1|.
TGCGCCAGCAGCTTGAGATCAGCCCATGGCTACACCTTC
CASSLRSAHGYTF
>.|TRBJ1-1|TRBV7-9|few
TGTGCCAGCAGCTTCACTACCTCCACTGAAGCTTTCTTT
CASSFTTSTEAFF
>.|TRBJ1-1|TRBV20-1|many
TGCAGTGCGACCACCAAGCCGCGATTGAACACTGAAGCTTTCTTT
CSATTKPRLNTEAFF
>TRBD1|TRBJ1-5|TRBV20-1|.
TGCAGTGCCCGGACAGGTGAGGACAATCAGCCCCAGCATTTT
CSARTGEDNQPQHF
>.|TRBJ1-2|TRBV11-2|many
TGTGCCAGCAGCTTAGGGCCAGCTAACTATGGCTACACCTTC
CASSLGPANYGYTF
>TRBD2|TRBJ2-1|TRBV3-1|.
TGTGCCAGCAGCCCCTGGCGGGAGTGGCATGAGCAGTTCTTC
CASSPWREWHEQFF
>.|TRBJ1-4|TRBV7-8|many
TGTGCCAGCAGCTTGGAAGGGAGGTCTAATGAAAAACTGTTTTTT
CASSLEGRSNEKLFF
>.|TRBJ2-1|TRBV3-1|many
TGTGCCAGCAGCCCCCCGGGGAGCAATGAGCAGTTCTTC
CASSPPGSNEQFF
>.|TRBJ2-7|TRBV10-1|.
TGCGTCAGCAGTGAGGGCGCAGGACCCTCCTACGAGCAGTACTTC
CVSSEGAGPSYEQYF
>.|TRBJ2-3|TRBV29-1|.
TGCAGCGTTGAACCGGACAGGGAGGGTTCAGATACGCAGTATTTT
CSVEPDREGSDTQYF
>TRBD1|TRBJ2-1|TRBV2|many
TGTGCCAGCAGGGCGGGACAGGGGCCCTACAATGAGCAGTTCTTC
CASRAGQGPYNEQFF